This record covers a single T cell receptor beta chain. Its antigen target is currently unknown. Per-base quality was not reported, and no clone a single base away is much larger than it. Trimming takes 3 bases off V and 4 bases off J; junction bases not matched to a gene: 5. The CDR3 runs 14 amino acids, cysteine and phenylalanine included. Solely the CDR3 DNA is kept, with 42 bases framed from the first base. CDR1 and CDR2 (MGHRA, YSYEKL) derive from the germline V gene. The meaning of the sample's time point label: baseline before first vaccination. This sample's treatment or condition label indicates: meningococcal conjugate vaccine given as trial control. Samples from vaccinated people were obtained from the UK trials COV001 and COV002, which included a single-blind randomized controlled phase 2/3 trial of AZD1222 (ChAdOx1 nCoV-19) in healthy adults. For TCRbeta chain sequencing, PBMC samples from trial participants were taken at day 0 and at day 28 after the second dose.

The record originates from a study of T cell responses to AZD1222 COVID-19 vaccine (dated by TCRdb to the early 2020s). Some background on the complete study: A total of 230 or so trial participants underwent TCR sequencing, of whom 207 received two doses of AZD1222 and 26 received two doses of the MenACWY control vaccine. Enrollment into the trials was organized by age into subgroups of 18-55, 56-69 and 70-plus years, and those subgroups contained roughly 140, 27 and 60 TCR-sequenced participants, respectively.

General conclusions and limits of the study: Participants were mostly white British and included more females than males, and it was suggested by the authors that clonal diversity may have been underestimated. Reportedly, almost half of the unique spike-specific TCRs recognized epitopes lying outside the regions that are mutated in the B.1.351 and B.1.1.7 variants. Because no day 14 peak-response samples were available, repertoires were characterized only after the peak T cell response. Conclusions about previously exposed vaccinees are limited, since just five or six AZD1222 recipients were seropositive for SARS-CoV-2 at baseline. The whole spike protein was spanned by vaccine-associated CD4 TCRs, and dominant responses were seen in regions 160-218 and 743-854. After two AZD1222 doses, both the breadth and the depth of spike-specific TCRs were significantly higher than at day 0 and than in MenACWY recipients. In the small 56-69-year group, the increase in depth fell short of significance, most likely because of low power.

The CDR3 regions of human TCRbeta chains were subjected to immunosequencing. Processing in the source paper ran as follows. Repertoire TCRs were checked for matches against a reference library of SARS-CoV-2-specific TCRs that had been generated using the MIRA antigen-specificity platform. Breadth was defined as the fraction of unique TCRs that were SARS-CoV-2-associated, and depth was defined as the fraction of total T cells that were SARS-CoV-2-associated. Using the MIRA data, every spike-specific TCR was mapped to the spike region that the TCR reacted to and assigned to either a CD4 or a CD8 class. Log10-transformed breadth and depth values were compared by one-way ANOVA with Sidak's multiple comparisons tests. Held by TCRdb, this immuneACCESS table contains in-frame sequences only and omits some clones. Under half of the omission traces to an unresolved V gene where checked; the cause of the rest is unknown. For V, J and clone size, that table is used; D and trimming come from the DNA. The sample table shows about 220,000 clones, and around 93% are seen once. The ten most abundant clones make up 1% of the sample.

The chain uses TRBV4-1 and TRBJ1-2; the junction holds 7 bases that match TRBD1. This specimen consisted of peripheral blood, obtained on day 0 of MenACWY control vaccination. This sequence was found in an adult in good health. The bases are TGCGCCAGCAGCCAGGGGGACAGATCCTATGGCTACACCTTC. It encodes CASSQGDRSYGYTF.